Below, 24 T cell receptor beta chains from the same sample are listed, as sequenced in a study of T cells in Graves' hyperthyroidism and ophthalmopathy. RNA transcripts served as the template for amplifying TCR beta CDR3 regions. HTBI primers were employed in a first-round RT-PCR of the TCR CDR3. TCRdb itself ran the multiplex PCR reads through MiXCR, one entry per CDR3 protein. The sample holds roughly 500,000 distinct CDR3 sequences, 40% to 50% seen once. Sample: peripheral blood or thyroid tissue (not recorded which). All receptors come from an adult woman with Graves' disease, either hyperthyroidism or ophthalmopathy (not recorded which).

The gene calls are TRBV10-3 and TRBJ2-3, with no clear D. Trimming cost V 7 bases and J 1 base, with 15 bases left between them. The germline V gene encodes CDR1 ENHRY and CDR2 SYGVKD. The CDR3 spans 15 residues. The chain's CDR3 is CAINSENYGTDTQYF. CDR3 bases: TGTGCCATCAATTCGGAGAACTACGGCACAGATACGCAGTATTTT.

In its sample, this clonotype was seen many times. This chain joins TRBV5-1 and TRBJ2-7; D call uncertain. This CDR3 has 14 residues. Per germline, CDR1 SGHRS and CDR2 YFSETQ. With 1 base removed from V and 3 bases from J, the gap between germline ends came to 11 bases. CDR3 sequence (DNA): TGCGCCAGCAGCTTGAGGGCAGAAAGCTACGAGCAGTACTTC. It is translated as CASSLRAESYEQYF.

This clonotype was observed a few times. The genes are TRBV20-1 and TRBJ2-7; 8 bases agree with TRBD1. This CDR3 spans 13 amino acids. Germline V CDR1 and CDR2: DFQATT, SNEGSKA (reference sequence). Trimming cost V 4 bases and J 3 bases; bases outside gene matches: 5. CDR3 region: CSATRDRNYEQYF. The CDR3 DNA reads TGCAGTGCTACCCGGGACAGGAACTACGAGCAGTACTTC.

The CDR3 bases are TGTGCCAGCAGCCAAGGGCAGGATGGAACCAGGCCCCAGCATTTT. Amino acid sequence: CASSQGQDGTRPQHF. The chain combines TRBV3-1 with TRBJ1-5; unclear D gene. V lost 1 base and J lost 9, with 16 bases in between. Germline lookup yields CDR1 LGHDT and CDR2 YNNKEL (reference sequence). There are 15 residues in the CDR3.

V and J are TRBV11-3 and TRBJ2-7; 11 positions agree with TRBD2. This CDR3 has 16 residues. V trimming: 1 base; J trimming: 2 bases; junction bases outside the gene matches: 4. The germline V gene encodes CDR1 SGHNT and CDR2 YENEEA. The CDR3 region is CASSLGLAGRTYEQYF. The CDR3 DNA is TGTGCCAGCAGCTTAGGACTAGCGGGACGGACCTACGAGCAGTACTTC.

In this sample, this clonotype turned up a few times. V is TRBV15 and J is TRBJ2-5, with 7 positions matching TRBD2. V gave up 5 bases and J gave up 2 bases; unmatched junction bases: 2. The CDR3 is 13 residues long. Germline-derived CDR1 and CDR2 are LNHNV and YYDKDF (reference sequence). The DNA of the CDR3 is TGTGCCACCAGCGGCGGGAGTCAAGAGACCCAGTACTTC. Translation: CATSGGSQETQYF.

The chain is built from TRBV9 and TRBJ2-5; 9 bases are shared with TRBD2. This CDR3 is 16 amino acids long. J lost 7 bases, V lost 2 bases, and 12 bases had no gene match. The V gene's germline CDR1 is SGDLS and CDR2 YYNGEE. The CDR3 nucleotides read TGTGCCAGCAGCGTGGAGGGTGGACTAGCGCAGGGGACCCAGTACTTC. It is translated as CASSVEGGLAQGTQYF.

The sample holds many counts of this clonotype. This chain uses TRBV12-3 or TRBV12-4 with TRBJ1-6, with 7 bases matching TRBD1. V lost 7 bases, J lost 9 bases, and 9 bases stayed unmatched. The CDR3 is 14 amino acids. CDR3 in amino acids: CASTADRAPSPLHF. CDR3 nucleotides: TGTGCCAGCACTGCCGACAGGGCGCCTTCACCCCTCCACTTT.

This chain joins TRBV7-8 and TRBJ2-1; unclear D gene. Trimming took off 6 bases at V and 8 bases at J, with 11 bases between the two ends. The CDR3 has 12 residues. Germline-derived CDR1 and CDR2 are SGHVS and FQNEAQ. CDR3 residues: CASSLILYEQFF. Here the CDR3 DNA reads TGTGCCAGCAGTTTAATCCTCTATGAGCAGTTCTTC.

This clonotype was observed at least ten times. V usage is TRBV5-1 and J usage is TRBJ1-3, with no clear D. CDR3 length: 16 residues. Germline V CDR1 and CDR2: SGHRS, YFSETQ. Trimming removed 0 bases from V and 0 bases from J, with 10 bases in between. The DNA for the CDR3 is TGCGCCAGCAGCTTGGGGGCAGATCTCTCTGGAAACACCATATATTTT. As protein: CASSLGADLSGNTIYF.

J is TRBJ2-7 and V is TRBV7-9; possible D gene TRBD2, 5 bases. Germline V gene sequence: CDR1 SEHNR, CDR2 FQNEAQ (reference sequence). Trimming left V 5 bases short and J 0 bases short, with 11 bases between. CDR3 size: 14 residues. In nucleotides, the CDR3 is TGTGCCAGCAGCCACCGGGAACCCTCCTACGAGCAGTACTTC. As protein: CASSHREPSYEQYF.

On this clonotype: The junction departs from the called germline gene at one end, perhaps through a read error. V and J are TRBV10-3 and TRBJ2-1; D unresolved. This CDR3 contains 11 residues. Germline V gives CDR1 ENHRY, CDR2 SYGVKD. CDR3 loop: CAVRRIDEQFF. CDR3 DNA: TGTGCCGTCAGAAGGATTGATGAGCAGTTCTTC.

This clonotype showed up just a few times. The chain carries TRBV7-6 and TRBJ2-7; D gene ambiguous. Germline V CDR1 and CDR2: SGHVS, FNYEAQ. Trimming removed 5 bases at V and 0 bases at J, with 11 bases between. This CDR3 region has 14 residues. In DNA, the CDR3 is TGTGCCAGCAGCCCCCTCACGAGCTCCTACGAGCAGTACTTC. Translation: CASSPLTSSYEQYF.

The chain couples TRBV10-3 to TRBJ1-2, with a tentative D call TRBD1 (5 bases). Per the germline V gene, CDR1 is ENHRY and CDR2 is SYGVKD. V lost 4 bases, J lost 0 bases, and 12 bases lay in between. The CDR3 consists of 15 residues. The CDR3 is CAISVPRGANYGYTF. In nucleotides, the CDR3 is TGTGCCATCAGTGTACCTCGGGGGGCTAACTATGGCTACACCTTC.

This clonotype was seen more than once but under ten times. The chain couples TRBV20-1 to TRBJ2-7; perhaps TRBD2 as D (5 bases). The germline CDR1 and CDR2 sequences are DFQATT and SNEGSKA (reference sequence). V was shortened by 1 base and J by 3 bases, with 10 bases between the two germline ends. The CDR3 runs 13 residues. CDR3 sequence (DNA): TGCAGTGCTAGAGGGCAGGACTTCTACGAGCAGTACTTC. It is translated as CSARGQDFYEQYF.

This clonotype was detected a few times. The CDR3 spells CASSGSGQTPNQPQHF. The CDR3 DNA sequence: TGTGCCAGTAGTGGATCCGGACAGACCCCCAATCAGCCCCAGCATTTT. The rearrangement joins TRBV19 to TRBJ1-5, with D perhaps matching TRBD1 (6 bases). CDR3 length: 16 amino acids. Per germline, CDR1 LNHDA and CDR2 SQIVND (reference sequence). V lost 5 bases, J lost 3 bases, and 17 bases lay in between. Combining the CDR3 with reference TRBV19 and TRBJ1-5 gives the whole variable domain DGGITQSPKYLFRKEGQNVTLSCEQNLNHDAMYWYRQDPGQGLRLIYYSQIVNDFQKGDIAEGYSVSREKKESFPLTVTSAQKNPTAFYLCASSGSGQTPNQPQHFGDGTRLSIL.

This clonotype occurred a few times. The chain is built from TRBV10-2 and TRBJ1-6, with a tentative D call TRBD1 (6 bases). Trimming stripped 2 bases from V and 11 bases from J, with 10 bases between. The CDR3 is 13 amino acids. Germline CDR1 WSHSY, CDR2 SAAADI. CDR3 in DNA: TGCGCCAGCAGTGAGACGGACAGAACACCCCTCCACTTT. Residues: CASSETDRTPLHF.

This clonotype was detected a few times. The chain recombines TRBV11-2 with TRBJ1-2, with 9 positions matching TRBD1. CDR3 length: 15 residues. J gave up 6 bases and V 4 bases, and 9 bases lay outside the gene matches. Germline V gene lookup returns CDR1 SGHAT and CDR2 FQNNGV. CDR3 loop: CASSSPRTGEDGYTF. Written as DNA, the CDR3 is TGTGCCAGCAGCTCCCCGCGGACAGGGGAGGATGGCTACACCTTC.

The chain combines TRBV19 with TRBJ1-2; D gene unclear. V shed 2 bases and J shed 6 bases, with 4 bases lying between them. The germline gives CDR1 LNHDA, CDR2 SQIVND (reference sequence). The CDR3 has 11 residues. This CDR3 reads CASSIRNGYTF. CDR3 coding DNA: TGTGCCAGTAGTATAAGGAATGGCTACACCTTC.

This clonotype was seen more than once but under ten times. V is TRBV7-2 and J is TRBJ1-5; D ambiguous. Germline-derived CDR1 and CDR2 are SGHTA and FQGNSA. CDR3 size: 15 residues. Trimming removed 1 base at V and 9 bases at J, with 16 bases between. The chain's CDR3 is CASSLVGRNGLPQHF. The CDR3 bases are TGTGCCAGCAGCTTAGTCGGGAGAAACGGGCTGCCCCAGCATTTT.

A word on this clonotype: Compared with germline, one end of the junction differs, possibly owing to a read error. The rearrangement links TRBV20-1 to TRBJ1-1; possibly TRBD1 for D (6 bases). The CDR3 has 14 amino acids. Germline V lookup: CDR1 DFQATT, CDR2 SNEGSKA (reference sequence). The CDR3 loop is CSAYTRDTNTETFF. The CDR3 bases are TGCAGTGCTTATACCCGGGACACTAACACTGAAACTTTCTTT.

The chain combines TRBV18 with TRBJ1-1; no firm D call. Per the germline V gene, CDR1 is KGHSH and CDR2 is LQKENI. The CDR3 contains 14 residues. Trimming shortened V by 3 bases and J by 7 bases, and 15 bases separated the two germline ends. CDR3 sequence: CASSPSGRSREAFF. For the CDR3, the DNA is TGTGCCAGCTCACCCTCCGGAAGGAGCCGTGAAGCTTTCTTT.

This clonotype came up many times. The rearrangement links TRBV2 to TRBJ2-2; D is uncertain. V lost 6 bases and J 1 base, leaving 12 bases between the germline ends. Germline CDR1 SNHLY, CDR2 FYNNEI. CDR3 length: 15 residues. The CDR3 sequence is CASRLQVLNTGELFF. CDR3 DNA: TGTGCCAGCAGGCTTCAGGTTTTGAACACCGGGGAGCTGTTTTTT.

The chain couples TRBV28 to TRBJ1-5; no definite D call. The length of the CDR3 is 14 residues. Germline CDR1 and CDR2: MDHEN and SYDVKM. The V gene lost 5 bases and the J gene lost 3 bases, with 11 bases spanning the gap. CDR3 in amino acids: CASSRSGDNQPQHF. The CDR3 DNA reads TGTGCCAGCAGTCGGTCAGGAGACAATCAGCCCCAGCATTTT.